This TCR beta chain was identified during a study of neurological immune-mediated disorders. The yield of each sequencing run was over 160 million TCR-beta sequences from 15-18 subjects. TCRdb re-called the 5' RACE reads through MiXCR, storing one row per CDR3 protein. The sample holds tens of thousands of distinct CDR3 sequences, over 4% seen once. Ten or more counts support this clonotype. The CDR3 sequence is 15 residues long. CDR1 is LGHDT and CDR2 is YNNKEL in the germline V gene (reference sequence). V was pared by 0 bases and J by 9 bases, with 15 bases between. The sample consisted of PBMCs. The source of this sequence is a man in his fifties or sixties with multiple sclerosis. V and J are TRBV3-1 and TRBJ2-1; TRBD2 is a possible D gene (7 bases). For the CDR3, the DNA is TGTGCCAGCAGCCAAGATGGGAGGGGAGGGGGTGAGCAGTTCTTC. It translates to CASSQDGRGGGEQFF.